One and the same sample provided the 15 T cell receptor beta chains below, sequenced in a study of CD8+CD57+ T cells in acquired aplastic anemia. It was genomic DNA that served as the template for profiling TCR beta VDJ and CDR3. Each CDR3 protein is one row after TCRdb ran MiXCR on the reads. The sample shows 150,000 or so distinct CDR3 sequences, 55% to 80% of them seen only once. The sample comprised sorted CD4+, CD8+, or CD8+CD57+ T cells (not recorded which) from PBMCs. The receptors were sampled from a human donor in good health.

The rearrangement links TRBV24-1 to TRBJ2-7; 14 positions agree with TRBD2. CDR3 length equals 15 residues. Germline V gene sequence: CDR1 KGHDR, CDR2 SFDVKD. The junction had 3 bases not matched to a gene; V was cut back by 4 bases and J by 5 bases. CDR3: CATSEGLAGAHEQYF. The CDR3 DNA reads as TGTGCCACCAGTGAGGGACTAGCGGGAGCCCACGAGCAGTACTTC.

This clonotype was observed many times. The V and J genes are TRBV20-1 and TRBJ2-3; the match to TRBD2 covers 13 bases. Germline V gene data show CDR1 as DFQATT and CDR2 as SNEGSKA (reference sequence). The ends lost 3 bases at V and 2 bases at J; junction bases unmatched: 2. The CDR3 has 15 residues. CDR3 sequence: CSARTSGRHTDTQYF. CDR3 nucleotide sequence: TGCAGTGCTAGGACTAGCGGGAGGCACACAGATACGCAGTATTTT.

In this sample, this clonotype turned up once. The chain is built from TRBV19 and TRBJ1-1; D might be TRBD1 (6 bases). Trimming removed 1 base from V and 8 bases from J, with 14 bases in between. CDR3 size: 14 residues. CDR1 and CDR2 from the germline V gene are LNHDA and SQIVND (reference sequence). CDR3 DNA: TGTGCCAGTAGTATAGGGTTCGGAGGGACAGAAGCTTTCTTT. Its translation is CASSIGFGGTEAFF.

The V and J genes are TRBV11-3 and TRBJ2-1, with a possible D match to TRBD2 (6 bases). CDR3 length: 14 amino acids. V was cut by 1 base and J by 5 bases, with 9 bases left in between. In germline, CDR1 is SGHNT, CDR2 YENEEA. This CDR3 is CASSLGRGNNEQFF. CDR3 in DNA: TGTGCCAGCAGCTTAGGGCGGGGCAACAATGAGCAGTTCTTC.

The rearrangement links TRBV19 to TRBJ1-2; D possibly corresponds to TRBD1 (6 bases). The CDR3 contains 14 residues. CDR1 LNHDA and CDR2 SQIVND come from the germline V gene (reference sequence). The V end lost 5 bases, the J end lost 7 bases, and 17 bases lay between the germline ends. The CDR3 coding sequence is TGTGCCAGTAGTCTACAGGGTATAGGGGTTGGCTACACCTTC. Its translation is CASSLQGIGVGYTF.

The V gene is TRBV20-1, the J gene TRBJ1-6; no clear D gene. The CDR3 is 14 amino acids. Germline loops: CDR1 DFQATT, CDR2 SNEGSKA (reference sequence). V was cut by 4 bases and J by 4 bases, with 11 bases left in between. DNA for the CDR3: TGCAGTGCTAAATCCGAGGGATATAATTCACCCCTCCACTTT. Translation gives CSAKSEGYNSPLHF.

The V call is TRBV2, the J call TRBJ2-7; D possibly corresponds to TRBD2 (6 bases). The V end lost 5 bases, the J end lost 7 bases, and 24 bases lay between the germline ends. Per the germline V gene, CDR1 is SNHLY and CDR2 is FYNNEI. The CDR3 loop spans 16 amino acids. CDR3 bases: TGTGCCAGCAGTCAACCTCTAGCGCCTAGCTCCCATGAGCAGTACTTC. It is translated as CASSQPLAPSSHEQYF.

This clonotype was picked up a small number of times. The V and J genes are TRBV29-1 and TRBJ2-1; 7 bases line up with TRBD2. Germline V lookup: CDR1 SQVTM, CDR2 ANQGSEA. Trimming removed 7 bases from V and 6 bases from J; junction bases left unmatched: 6. CDR3 length: 12 amino acids. CDR3 in DNA: TGCAGCGCCGGACTAGTTGGCAATGAGCAGTTCTTC. Residues: CSAGLVGNEQFF.

The rearrangement links TRBV6-4 to TRBJ2-7, with D possibly being TRBD2 (6 bases). CDR3 length: 15 residues. The germline V gene has CDR1 MRHNA and CDR2 SNTAGT. The V and J ends lost 6 bases and 2 bases respectively, with 17 bases between them. The CDR3 loop is CASRDEVTSTYEQYF. CDR3 DNA sequence: TGTGCCAGCAGAGACGAAGTGACTAGTACCTACGAGCAGTACTTC.

The chain links TRBV10-3 to TRBJ1-1; TRBD1 might be the D (5 bases). Germline V CDR1 and CDR2: ENHRY, SYGVKD. Trimming took off 4 bases at V and 6 bases at J, with 6 bases between the two ends. The CDR3 totals 11 residues. In DNA, the CDR3 is TGTGCCATCAGTGCAGGGTCTGAAGCTTTCTTT. It encodes CAISAGSEAFF.

V and J are TRBV15 and TRBJ2-3; TRBD2 agrees at 7 bases. The CDR3 is 15 residues long. V gave up 0 bases and J gave up 2 bases; unmatched junction bases: 2. Germline CDR1 reads LNHNV; CDR2 reads YYDKDF (reference sequence). CDR3 sequence (DNA): TGTGCCACCAGCAGAGAGAGCGGGGCCACAGATACGCAGTATTTT. It codes for CATSRESGATDTQYF.

The chain couples TRBV11-2 to TRBJ1-6; 7 nucleotides align to TRBD1. Trimming at V came to 5 bases and at J to 7 bases, leaving 5 bases not matched to a gene. This CDR3 is built from 14 residues. Germline V gene data show CDR1 as SGHAT and CDR2 as FQNNGV. The chain's CDR3 is CASSKDRLNSPLHF. The CDR3 region has the DNA TGTGCCAGCAGCAAGGACAGGCTAAATTCACCCCTCCACTTT.

The rearrangement links TRBV7-9 to TRBJ2-7; possibly TRBD1 for D (6 bases). CDR1 and CDR2 from the germline V gene are SEHNR and FQNEAQ (reference sequence). The CDR3 contains 13 residues. Trimming removed 8 bases at V and 0 bases at J, with 11 bases between. CDR3 nucleotide sequence: TGTGCCAGCGGGGGCCGGGTCTCCTACGAGCAGTACTTC. Amino acids: CASGGRVSYEQYF.

A word on this clonotype: Since the CDR3 does not end with the conserved phenylalanine or tryptophan, this likely comes from a read error. J is TRBJ1-6 and V is TRBV10-3; 7 bases agree with TRBD1. The CDR3 consists of 16 residues. V trimming: 2 bases; J trimming: 0 bases; junction bases outside the gene matches: 1. Germline CDR1 and CDR2: ENHRY and SYGVKD. CDR3 amino acids: CAISERTGSYNSPLHL. CDR3 nucleotide sequence: TGTGCCATCAGTGAGAGGACAGGCTCCTATAATTCACCCCTCCACCTT.

The rearrangement links TRBV19 to TRBJ2-5, with D hard to call. Germline V gene sequence: CDR1 LNHDA, CDR2 SQIVND (reference sequence). The CDR3 runs 15 residues. V was shortened by 3 bases and J by 7 bases, with 18 bases between the two germline ends. The CDR3 DNA reads as TGTGCCAGTAGTATTCAGTCGGGTGCCTTGGGGACCCAGTACTTC. This codes for CASSIQSGALGTQYF.